The rows below give T cell receptor beta chains drawn from one sample of a study of radiotherapy plus CTLA-4 blockade in lung cancer. The repertoire was sequenced with immunoSEQ multiplex PCR; TCRdb's copy has only in-frame clones and lacks some. The sample has around 40,000 clones; about 70% are singletons. The source was peripheral blood, collected from a patient treated with radiotherapy plus ipilimumab. The receptors originated from a human donor with non-small cell lung cancer who had stable disease on radiotherapy plus ipilimumab. Each CDR3 is given with its conserved first and last residue. D genes are given only for firm matches. Only part of the rows carry a size: once, few, many, or a class if the clone is expanded.

DNA | CDR3 | J | size | D | V
TGTGCAAGTCGACCTACCCCGGGGGGCCCCCTACTAGGCACTGAAGCTTTCTTT | CASRPTPGGPLLGTEAFF | TRBJ1-1 | few | - | TRBV12-2
TGTGCCAGCAGCTCTGGGACAGGGACCATCTCCTACGAGCAGTACTTC | CASSSGTGTISYEQYF | TRBJ2-7 | - | TRBD1 | TRBV7-2
TGTGCCAGCAGTTTCCGGACAGGGGCTGGCTACACCTTC | CASSFRTGAGYTF | TRBJ1-2 | - | TRBD1 | TRBV6-1
TGTGCCAGCAGCGCCAGGGGATTTGGAGATACGCAGTATTTT | CASSARGFGDTQYF | TRBJ2-3 | - | - | TRBV11-1
TGCGCCAGCAGCCAAGGTCTCAGCGGGGAAAGGAGGAGTACGCAGTATTTT | CASSQGLSGERRSTQYF | TRBJ2-3 | - | TRBD2 | TRBV4-1
TGTGCCAGCAGTGATTGGTCTTCGGGCACTGAAGCTTTCTTT | CASSDWSSGTEAFF | TRBJ1-1 | - | - | TRBV6-1
TGCGCCAGCAGCCGGGCCGGGACAGGGTTTAATGAAAAACTGTTTTTT | CASSRAGTGFNEKLFF | TRBJ1-4 | few | TRBD1 | TRBV4-1
TGTGCCAGCAGCCGGGTCGCGGAGACCCAGTACTTC | CASSRVAETQYF | TRBJ2-5 | - | - | TRBV7-2
TGCGCCAGCAGCCTTCGACAGGGGGACACTGAAGCTTTCTTT | CASSLRQGDTEAFF | TRBJ1-1 | - | TRBD1 | TRBV4-3
TGCGCCAGCAGTGAGTCGACGACAGTCGATTCACCCCTCCACTTT | CASSESTTVDSPLHF | TRBJ1-6 | few | - | TRBV10-2
TGTGCCAGCAGCTCAGCGGGTGGGGTTGGTGGCTACACCTTC | CASSSAGGVGGYTF | TRBJ1-2 | - | - | TRBV11-2
TGTGCCAGTAAGCATGGGCACAACACTAACTATGGCTACACCTTC | CASKHGHNTNYGYTF | TRBJ1-2 | - | - | TRBV19
TGTGCCAGCAGTTTCTACTCAGGGGGAAAGGGCTACACCTTC | CASSFYSGGKGYTF | TRBJ1-2 | - | TRBD1 | TRBV27
TGTGCCAGCAGCTTAGGTTTGGCGGGGGGGCCAGATACGCAGTATTTT | CASSLGLAGGPDTQYF | TRBJ2-3 | - | TRBD2 | TRBV11-2
TGTGCCAGCAGGATGACAGCGAACCAAGAGACCCAGTACTTC | CASRMTANQETQYF | TRBJ2-5 | - | - | TRBV7-9
TGCGCCAGCAGCGCTCCGACACTAGCGGGGACTTTCAATGAGCAGTTCTTC | CASSAPTLAGTFNEQFF | TRBJ2-1 | - | TRBD2 | TRBV5-1
TGCAGCGTTGAATCTGGGGAGGACACTGAAGCTTTCTTT | CSVESGEDTEAFF | TRBJ1-1 | - | - | TRBV29-1
TGTGCCAGCAGCTTGGGACTCAGTCAGCCCCAGCATTTT | CASSLGLSQPQHF | TRBJ1-5 | once | - | TRBV5-6
TGTGCCAGCAGCACGATGACAAATTACCAGTCTTTAGACAATGAGCAGTTCTTC | CASSTMTNYQSLDNEQFF | TRBJ2-1 | - | - | TRBV7-8
TGTGCCAGCAGTGTTCAGGGATCACATGAGCAGTTCTTC | CASSVQGSHEQFF | TRBJ2-1 | - | - | TRBV6-6
TGTGCCAGCTCACCAGAGGGAAATACGCAGTATTTT | CASSPEGNTQYF | TRBJ2-3 | - | - | TRBV18
TGTGCCAGCAGCTCCGGACAGGGGATACATAGAGAGACCCAGTACTTC | CASSSGQGIHRETQYF | TRBJ2-5 | - | TRBD1 | TRBV13
TGTGCCAGCAGCCAAACCGGGACAGGGTGGAATGAGCAGTTCTTC | CASSQTGTGWNEQFF | TRBJ2-1 | - | TRBD1 | TRBV9
TGTGCCAGTACCCGAGGGGGGGTATGGTTCACTGAAGCTTTCTTT | CASTRGGVWFTEAFF | TRBJ1-1 | - | - | TRBV19
TGTGCCAGCAGCCGCAGGGGGCGGGCTGCGACGAACACTGAAGCTTTCTTT | CASSRRGRAATNTEAFF | TRBJ1-1 | - | TRBD1 | TRBV7-6
TGTGCCAGTAGTCGGACAGGGCTGACTGAAGCTTTCTTT | CASSRTGLTEAFF | TRBJ1-1 | - | TRBD1 | TRBV19
TGTGCCAGCAGCCGCCCCGGGAGCTCTGGGGCCAACGTCCTGACTTTC | CASSRPGSSGANVLTF | TRBJ2-6 | - | - | TRBV14
TGTGCCAGCAGCTCGCGACTCGGAGCCGCAGCTGAAGCTTTCTTT | CASSSRLGAAAEAFF | TRBJ1-1 | - | - | TRBV5-4
TGTGCCAGCAGTGTTGGGGGGGGCAATCAGCCCCAGCATTTT | CASSVGGGNQPQHF | TRBJ1-5 | - | - | TRBV2
TGTGCCAGCAGCTTGGGCCTGGTTAATGAAAAACTGTTTTTT | CASSLGLVNEKLFF | TRBJ1-4 | - | - | TRBV7-9
TGTGCCAGCAGCAAGGACAGGGTCTACGAGCAGTACTTC | CASSKDRVYEQYF | TRBJ2-7 | - | TRBD1 | TRBV6-6
TGTGCCAGCAGTTATCTCATGTCGGGGTATGGCTACACCTTC | CASSYLMSGYGYTF | TRBJ1-2 | - | - | TRBV6-1
TGTGCCAGCAGTCTGGACACCCGACCTACCGGGGAGCTGTTTTTT | CASSLDTRPTGELFF | TRBJ2-2 | - | - | TRBV6-4
TGCGCCAGCAGCCCCTCACAGGATCGTGGAGAGACCCAGTACTTC | CASSPSQDRGETQYF | TRBJ2-5 | - | - | TRBV4-3
TGTGCCAGCAGTACTACCCCGGGAGACAATGAGCAGTTCTTC | CASSTTPGDNEQFF | TRBJ2-1 | - | - | TRBV27
TGTGCCAGTAGTATATGGGAGTTTTTGGCTTCGGATGGCTACACCTTC | CASSIWEFLASDGYTF | TRBJ1-2 | - | - | TRBV19
TGTGCCAGCAGCCAAGATATGGGGGGGGACTCCTACGAGCAGTACTTC | CASSQDMGGDSYEQYF | TRBJ2-7 | - | TRBD2 | TRBV4-2
TGTGCCAGCTCACGTAACGTCCCGGGACAGGGACTGAACACTGAAGCTTTCTTT | CASSRNVPGQGLNTEAFF | TRBJ1-1 | - | TRBD1 | TRBV18
TGTGCCAGCAGCTTAAGCGGGGGGTCCTACAATGAGCAGTTCTTC | CASSLSGGSYNEQFF | TRBJ2-1 | - | TRBD2 | TRBV9
TGTGCCAGCAGCTTATTCGGGGATCCCTCCTACAATGAGCAGTTCTTC | CASSLFGDPSYNEQFF | TRBJ2-1 | - | - | TRBV11-3
TGCGCCAGCAGCGAAGCTAGCGGGGGTTCTGGCGGGGAGCTGTTTTTT | CASSEASGGSGGELFF | TRBJ2-2 | - | TRBD2 | TRBV5-1
TGTGCCAGTAGTCAAGGACAGGGCAGCTCCTACGAGCAGTACTTC | CASSQGQGSSYEQYF | TRBJ2-7 | - | TRBD1 | TRBV19
TGCGCCAGCAGCCAAAGTGACTCCATCATGTACGAGCAGTACTTC | CASSQSDSIMYEQYF | TRBJ2-7 | - | - | TRBV4-1
TGTGCCAGCAGCCCTCGGGGCTACAATGAGCAGTTCTTC | CASSPRGYNEQFF | TRBJ2-1 | - | - | TRBV7-6
TGTGCCAGTAGTACCGGGGGGCCATACTTAGCCAAAAACATTCAGTACTTC | CASSTGGPYLAKNIQYF | TRBJ2-4 | - | - | TRBV19
TGTGCCAGCAATTCCAGGGGGATAACAGATACGCAGTATTTT | CASNSRGITDTQYF | TRBJ2-3 | - | TRBD1 | TRBV6-1
TGCGCCAGCAGAACCGGGACAGAGAACACTGAAGCTTTCTTT | CASRTGTENTEAFF | TRBJ1-1 | once | TRBD1 | TRBV10-2
TGTGCCAGCAACTTGGCCGGGGGGGCGGGCACCGGGGAGCTGTTTTTT | CASNLAGGAGTGELFF | TRBJ2-2 | - | TRBD2 | TRBV27
TGTGCCAGTAGTAACGTGGCCTCTGGAAACACCATATATTTT | CASSNVASGNTIYF | TRBJ1-3 | once | - | TRBV19
TGCAGTGCTCAAGGAGTCTATGGCTACACCTTC | CSAQGVYGYTF | TRBJ1-2 | - | - | TRBV20-1
TGTGCCAGCAGAGGGGACAGGGGGATTAGTGAGCAGTTCTTC | CASRGDRGISEQFF | TRBJ2-1 | - | TRBD1 | TRBV4-2
TGTGCCAGCAGTGAAGGGCTAGCCTATAGTGAAAAACTGTTTTTT | CASSEGLAYSEKLFF | TRBJ1-4 | - | - | TRBV2
TGTGCCAGCAGTCCTTTATTGACAGGGGGAGGTGGCTACACCTTC | CASSPLLTGGGGYTF | TRBJ1-2 | - | TRBD1 | TRBV27